One and the same sample provided the 28 T cell receptor beta chains below, sequenced in a study of blood T cell repertoires in COVID-19. Produced via immunoSEQ multiplex PCR; TCRdb's table is partial and in-frame only. The table shows tens of thousands of clones, with 75% to 95% occurring only once. Specimen: peripheral blood. The receptors shown here come from a woman over 75 with active COVID-19.

The V gene is TRBV2, the J gene TRBJ1-6; D gene uncertain. CDR1 is SNHLY and CDR2 is FYNNEI in the germline V gene. With 2 bases removed from V and 11 bases from J, the gap between germline ends came to 10 bases. CDR3 size: 13 residues. The CDR3, as DNA: TGTGCCAGCAGTGAACCGGGGTTTGCACCCCTCCACTTT. Protein: CASSEPGFAPLHF.

The genes are TRBV7-9 and TRBJ2-5; 7 positions agree with TRBD1. V was clipped by 4 bases and J by 4 bases; unmatched bases: 6. Looked up from germline, CDR1 is SEHNR and CDR2 is FQNEAQ (reference sequence). This CDR3 contains 14 residues. The CDR3 region is CASSSYRGSETQYF. The CDR3 bases are TGTGCCAGCAGCTCCTACAGGGGTTCAGAGACCCAGTACTTC.

The chain employs TRBV5-6 and TRBJ2-1, with 9 nucleotides matching TRBD2. This CDR3 has 15 residues. Trimming removed 3 bases from V and 7 bases from J; junction bases left unmatched: 8. Germline CDR1 reads SGHDT; CDR2 reads YYEEEE. CDR3 sequence (DNA): TGTGCCAGCAGCTCCTCTCGGCTAGCGGGGAATGAGCAGTTCTTC. Translation gives CASSSSRLAGNEQFF.

This chain links TRBV11-2 with TRBJ1-1, with 9 bases identical to TRBD1. Per germline, CDR1 SGHAT and CDR2 FQNNGV. The V and J ends lost 5 bases and 0 bases, in that order; junction bases with no gene match: 4. This CDR3 is built from 15 residues. The CDR3 here is CASSLGTGMNTEAFF. Here the CDR3 DNA reads TGTGCCAGCAGCCTGGGGACAGGGATGAACACTGAAGCTTTCTTT.

The chain has TRBV6-1 and TRBJ2-1; no definite D call. Per the germline V gene, CDR1 is MNHNS and CDR2 is SASEGT. This CDR3 has 16 residues. Trimming removed 0 bases at V and 2 bases at J, with 11 bases between. The DNA of the CDR3 is TGTGCCAGCAGTGAAGCGGCCCCTTTTACCTACAATGAGCAGTTCTTC. Protein: CASSEAAPFTYNEQFF.

This chain links TRBV2 with TRBJ1-1; D gene uncertain. CDR3 length equals 11 residues. The germline V gene has CDR1 SNHLY and CDR2 FYNNEI. V lost 4 bases and J 7 bases, leaving 7 bases between the germline ends. The DNA for the CDR3 is TGTGCCAGCAGTGTTCGCGATGAAGCTTTCTTT. This codes for CASSVRDEAFF.

The chain is built from TRBV4-1 and TRBJ2-1; perhaps TRBD2 as D (6 bases). This CDR3 comprises 17 residues. CDR1 and CDR2 from the germline V gene are MGHRA and YSYEKL. Trimming left V 1 base short and J 0 bases short, with 13 bases between. This chain's CDR3 is CASSQAAGRLSYNEQFF. The CDR3 DNA follows: TGCGCCAGCAGCCAAGCCGCGGGACGCCTCTCCTACAATGAGCAGTTCTTC.

The chain combines TRBV3-1 (or the pseudogene TRBV3-2) with TRBJ2-5; 8 bases match TRBD2. This CDR3 is built from 15 residues. Germline V gives CDR1 LGHDT, CDR2 YNNKEL (reference sequence). With 1 base clipped from V and 4 bases from J, the junction kept 5 bases outside the gene matches. In nucleotides, the CDR3 is TGTGCCAGCAGCCAAGCGTGGGCGGGGGGAGAGACCCAGTACTTC. Its translation is CASSQAWAGGETQYF.

This clone has a single count. The genes are TRBV20-1 and TRBJ2-3, with TRBD1 as a possible D gene (7 bases). CDR1 DFQATT and CDR2 SNEGSKA come from the germline V gene (reference sequence). This CDR3 has 15 amino acids. V was clipped by 3 bases and J by 1 base, with 14 bases between them. CDR3 in DNA: TGCAGTGCTAGTCGTGGAGGGACAGGCACAGATACGCAGTATTTT. Protein: CSASRGGTGTDTQYF.

The rearrangement links TRBV11-2 to TRBJ2-5, with 7 bases aligning to TRBD1. The CDR3 covers 14 residues. The germline V gene encodes CDR1 SGHAT and CDR2 FQNNGV. Trimming removed 3 bases from V and 5 bases from J; junction bases left unmatched: 6. The CDR3 here is CASSFPGQWETQYF. Here the CDR3 DNA reads TGTGCCAGCAGCTTCCCGGGACAGTGGGAGACCCAGTACTTC. The full variable domain, completed using reference TRBV11-2 and TRBJ2-5, is EAGVAQSPRYKIIEKRQSVAFWCNPISGHATLYWYQQILGQGPKLLIQFQNNGVVDDSQLPKDRFSAERLKGVDSTLKIQPAKLEDSAVYLCASSFPGQWETQYFGPGTRLLVL.

The chain combines TRBV9 with TRBJ1-1; TRBD1 matches at 10 bases. The V and J ends lost 3 bases and 5 bases, in that order; junction bases with no gene match: 7. Germline CDR1 SGDLS, CDR2 YYNGEE. The CDR3 sequence is 15 residues long. CDR3 nucleotides: TGTGCCAGCAGCGGAGCCGGGACAGGGGTGACTGAAGCTTTCTTT. Its translation is CASSGAGTGVTEAFF.

Only one count was recorded for this clone. The chain is built from TRBV11-1 and TRBJ2-1; D is undetermined. CDR3 size: 13 residues. Between the trimmed V and J ends, which lost 5 bases and 0 bases, there was a span of 5 bases. Germline CDR1 reads SGHAT; CDR2 reads FQDESV (reference sequence). The CDR3 loop is CASSPSSYNEQFF. The CDR3 nucleotides read TGTGCCAGCAGCCCGAGCTCCTACAATGAGCAGTTCTTC.

The chain is built from TRBV28 and TRBJ2-1; 10 positions match TRBD2. In germline, CDR1 is MDHEN, CDR2 SYDVKM. The V segment lost 1 base and the J segment 4 bases; nucleotides outside the gene matches: 10. The CDR3 contains 18 residues. CDR3 protein: CASSLLGSGRFTYNEQFF. The CDR3 nucleotides read TGTGCCAGCAGTTTATTAGGTAGCGGGAGGTTTACATACAATGAGCAGTTCTTC.

V is TRBV5-1 and J is TRBJ2-3; 10 bases are shared with TRBD2. J gave up 5 bases and V 6 bases, and 6 bases lay outside the gene matches. There are 14 residues in the CDR3. Germline V lookup: CDR1 SGHRS, CDR2 YFSETQ. The CDR3 spells CASMLAGGIDTQYF. DNA for the CDR3: TGCGCCAGCATGTTAGCGGGGGGCATAGATACGCAGTATTTT.

The chain uses TRBV11-2 and TRBJ2-7; TRBD2 matches 7 bases. Germline CDR1 is SGHAT and CDR2 is FQNNGV. The CDR3 has 17 residues. J lost 0 bases, V lost 5 bases, and 13 bases had no gene match. For the CDR3, the DNA is TGTGCCAGCAGCCCAATGGGGGGGAGAGACCCCTCCTACGAGCAGTACGTC. It translates to CASSPMGGRDPSYEQYV.

The CDR3 reads CASSPNPTGDEQYV. The CDR3 DNA reads as TGTGCCAGCAGCCCGAACCCTACAGGGGATGAGCAGTACGTC. The chain links TRBV28 to TRBJ2-7; 7 bases are a match to TRBD1. The length of the CDR3 is 14 residues. Trimming removed 6 bases from V and 7 bases from J; junction bases left unmatched: 12. CDR1 is MDHEN, CDR2 SYDVKM, per germline.

The gene calls are TRBV28 and TRBJ1-1; TRBD1 agrees at 8 bases. The germline V gene has CDR1 MDHEN and CDR2 SYDVKM. With 5 bases clipped from V and 0 bases from J, the junction kept 8 bases outside the gene matches. The CDR3 is made up of 16 amino acids. The CDR3 DNA reads as TGTGCCAGCAGTCCCGATCGACAGGGGATGAACACTGAAGCTTTCTTT. It translates to CASSPDRQGMNTEAFF.

The chain's CDR3 is CASATSVGNEQFF. CDR3 DNA: TGCGCCAGCGCCACTAGCGTCGGCAATGAGCAGTTCTTC. The V and J genes are TRBV5-1 and TRBJ2-1; 7 nucleotides align to TRBD2. Trimming removed 7 bases from V and 6 bases from J; junction bases left unmatched: 7. CDR1 and CDR2 from the germline V gene are SGHRS and YFSETQ. This CDR3 has 13 residues.

This chain joins TRBV19 and TRBJ2-4, with D possibly matching TRBD1 (6 bases). Germline V gene lookup returns CDR1 LNHDA and CDR2 SQIVND (reference sequence). V dropped 3 bases and J dropped 7 bases, with 10 bases sitting between them. The CDR3 extends over 13 amino acids. CDR3 DNA sequence: TGTGCCAGTAGTATGACAGGTTTGAACATTCAGTACTTC. Amino acid sequence: CASSMTGLNIQYF.

The V gene is TRBV19, the J gene TRBJ2-2; 9 positions match TRBD1. The CDR3 totals 14 residues. From germline, CDR1 is LNHDA and CDR2 SQIVND (reference sequence). J gave up 6 bases and V 3 bases, and 2 bases lay outside the gene matches. The CDR3 region has the DNA TGTGCCAGTAGTATTGGGACAGGGCCCGGGGAGCTGTTTTTT. It specifies CASSIGTGPGELFF.

This chain joins TRBV20-1 and TRBJ2-3; TRBD2 matches 13 bases. The junction had 8 bases not matched to a gene; V was cut back by 3 bases and J by 5 bases. From germline, CDR1 is DFQATT and CDR2 SNEGSKA (reference sequence). The CDR3 has 16 residues. The CDR3 DNA sequence: TGCAGTGCTAGTCCCGGACTAGCGGGAGACCTAGATACGCAGTATTTT. Translation gives CSASPGLAGDLDTQYF.

The V gene is TRBV7-9, the J gene TRBJ2-7, with D perhaps matching TRBD1 (6 bases). The CDR3 totals 15 residues. The V end was cut by 0 bases, the J end by 0 bases, with 9 bases between. Germline V CDR1 and CDR2: SEHNR, FQNEAQ (reference sequence). The chain's CDR3 is CASSLAGRGSYEQYV. For the CDR3, the DNA is TGTGCCAGCAGCTTAGCGGGCAGGGGCTCCTACGAGCAGTACGTC.

The count of this clone is one. The chain employs TRBV4-1 and TRBJ1-6; D is unresolved. CDR1 and CDR2 from the germline V gene are MGHRA and YSYEKL. This CDR3 comprises 14 residues. Trimming took off 3 bases at V and 12 bases at J, with 15 bases between the two ends. CDR3 in amino acids: CASSQGSLRVPLHF. The CDR3 coding sequence is TGCGCCAGCAGCCAGGGCTCGCTACGAGTACCCCTCCACTTT.

The rearrangement links TRBV28 to TRBJ2-1; TRBD1 is a possible D gene (6 bases). From germline, CDR1 is MDHEN and CDR2 SYDVKM. The CDR3 is 16 amino acids. V gave up 5 bases and J gave up 3 bases, with 17 bases separating them. In DNA, the CDR3 is TGTGCCAGCAGTCCTACAACAGGGACACTCTACAATGAGCAGTTCTTC. Its translation is CASSPTTGTLYNEQFF. The variable domain in full, completed from reference TRBV28 and TRBJ2-1, reads DVKVTQSSRYLVKRTGEKVFLECVQDMDHENMFWYRQDPGLGLRLIYFSYDVKMKEKGDIPEGYSVSREKKERFSLILESASTNQTSMYLCASSPTTGTLYNEQFFGPGTRLTVL.

The rearrangement links TRBV5-1 to TRBJ2-6; D is possibly TRBD2 (6 bases). Germline V CDR1 and CDR2: SGHRS, YFSETQ. The CDR3 contains 16 residues. V was pared by 5 bases and J by 2 bases, with 14 bases between. CDR3 residues: CASREGPYAGANVLTF. The DNA of the CDR3 is TGCGCCAGCAGGGAGGGTCCTTACGCTGGGGCCAACGTCCTGACTTTC.

The chain carries TRBV19 and TRBJ1-6; a weak D match, TRBD1 (6 bases). V gave up 8 bases and J gave up 0 bases, with 11 bases separating them. The V gene's germline CDR1 is LNHDA and CDR2 SQIVND (reference sequence). This CDR3 region has 15 residues. CDR3 in amino acids: CASATGGSYNSPLHF. The CDR3 DNA reads TGTGCCAGTGCGACAGGAGGCTCCTATAATTCACCCCTCCACTTT.

This clone was detected a few times. This specimen includes other DNA sequences encoding the same CDR3. J is TRBJ2-2 and V is TRBV19, with 9 bases aligning to TRBD2. CDR3 length: 17 residues. The junction had 15 bases not matched to a gene; V was cut back by 7 bases and J by 6 bases. Germline CDR1 reads LNHDA; CDR2 reads SQIVND (reference sequence). CDR3 sequence: CASMGRGMRGGPGELFF. The CDR3 DNA is TGTGCCAGTATGGGCCGGGGCATGCGGGGGGGTCCCGGGGAGCTGTTTTTT.

The chain employs TRBV2 and TRBJ2-1; 8 nucleotides align to TRBD2. The CDR3 is 15 amino acids. Germline V gene sequence: CDR1 SNHLY, CDR2 FYNNEI. The trim removed 7 bases at V and 0 bases at J, leaving 5 bases unmatched. The CDR3 nucleotides read TGTGCCAGCAAGTTGGCGGGGGGCTCCTACAATGAGCAGTTCTTC. It specifies CASKLAGGSYNEQFF.